This TCR beta chain comes out of a study of blood T cell repertoires in COVID-19. Study-wide background: From T cells, B-cell-depleted T cells, or PBMCs came the material, which was cDNA or gDNA.

This clone was seen only a few times. TCRdb's copy holds only in-frame clones and misses some; the assay was immunoSEQ multiplex PCR. This table holds approximately 5,800 clones, 70% to 85% found once. CDR3 size: 17 residues. Germline trimming cut 4 bases from V and 0 bases from J; bases unmatched to any gene: 12. Germline V CDR1 and CDR2: GTSNPN, SVGIG (reference sequence). The rearrangement joins TRBV30 to TRBJ2-5; 9 bases agree with TRBD2. The sequence was obtained from a human donor with active COVID-19. The donor label of this sample is uncertain. Sequencing was performed on peripheral blood. The CDR3 protein is CAWTRWRAGGYQETQYF. The CDR3, as DNA: TGTGCCTGGACCCGCTGGCGAGCGGGGGGTTACCAAGAGACCCAGTACTTC.